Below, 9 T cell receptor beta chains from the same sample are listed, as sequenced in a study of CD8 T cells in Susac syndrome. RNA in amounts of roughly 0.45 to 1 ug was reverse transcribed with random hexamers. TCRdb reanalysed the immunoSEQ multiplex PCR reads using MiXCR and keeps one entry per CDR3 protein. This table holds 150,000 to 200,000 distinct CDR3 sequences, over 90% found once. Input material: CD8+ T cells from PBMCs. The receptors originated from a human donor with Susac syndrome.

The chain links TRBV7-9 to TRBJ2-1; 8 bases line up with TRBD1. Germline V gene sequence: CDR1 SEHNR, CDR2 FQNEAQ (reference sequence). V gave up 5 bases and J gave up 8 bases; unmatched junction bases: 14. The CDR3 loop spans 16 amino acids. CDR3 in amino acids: CASSDQLSRGRDEQFF. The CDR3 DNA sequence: TGTGCCAGCAGCGACCAACTCTCCAGGGGGCGCGATGAGCAGTTCTTC.

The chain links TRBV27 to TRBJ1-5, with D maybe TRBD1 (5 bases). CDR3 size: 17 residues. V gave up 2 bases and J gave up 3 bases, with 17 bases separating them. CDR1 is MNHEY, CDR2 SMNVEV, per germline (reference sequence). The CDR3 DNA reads TGTGCCAGCAGTTTAGTCGGCAGGGTCGACCTCAATCAGCCCCAGCATTTT. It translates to CASSLVGRVDLNQPQHF.

The chain's CDR3 is CAWSGPLGNQPQHF. The DNA for the CDR3 is TGTGCCTGGAGCGGACCTCTGGGCAATCAGCCCCAGCATTTT. The chain uses TRBV30 and TRBJ1-5; unclear D gene. Trimming took off 3 bases at V and 2 bases at J, with 11 bases between the two ends. CDR3 length: 14 residues. Germline V gives CDR1 GTSNPN, CDR2 SVGIG (reference sequence).

CDR3 coding DNA: TGTGCCAGCACCCGAGGGTCTTATAATTCACCCCTCCACTTT. Translated: CASTRGSYNSPLHF. This chain connects TRBV21-1 to TRBJ1-6. TRBV21-1 is a known pseudogene. The CDR3 is 14 amino acids.

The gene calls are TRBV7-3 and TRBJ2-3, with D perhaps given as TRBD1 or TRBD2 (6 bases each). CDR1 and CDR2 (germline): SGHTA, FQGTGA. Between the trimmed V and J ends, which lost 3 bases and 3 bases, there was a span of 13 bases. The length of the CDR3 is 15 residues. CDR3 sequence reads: CASSFLQGGTDTQYF. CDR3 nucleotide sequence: TGTGCCAGCAGCTTTCTACAGGGAGGTACAGATACGCAGTATTTT.

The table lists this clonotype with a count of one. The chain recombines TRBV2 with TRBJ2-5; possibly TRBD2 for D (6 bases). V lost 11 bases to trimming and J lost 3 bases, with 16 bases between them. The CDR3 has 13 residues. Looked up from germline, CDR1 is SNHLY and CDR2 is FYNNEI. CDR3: CASTRASEETQYF. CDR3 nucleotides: TGTGCCTCCACGAGAGCTAGCGAAGAGACCCAGTACTTC.

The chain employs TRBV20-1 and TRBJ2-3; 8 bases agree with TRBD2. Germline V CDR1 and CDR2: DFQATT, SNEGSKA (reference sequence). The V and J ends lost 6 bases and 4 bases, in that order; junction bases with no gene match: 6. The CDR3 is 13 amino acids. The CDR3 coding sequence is TGCAGTGCAGTCGGGACTAGGGCAGATACGCAGTATTTT. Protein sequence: CSAVGTRADTQYF.

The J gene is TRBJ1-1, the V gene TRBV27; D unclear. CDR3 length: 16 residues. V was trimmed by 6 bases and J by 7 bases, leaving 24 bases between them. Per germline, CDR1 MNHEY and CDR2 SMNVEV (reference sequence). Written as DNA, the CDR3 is TGTGCCAGCAGCCGAACTGGGCCTTCGATTTTCGGTGAAGCTTTCTTT. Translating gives CASSRTGPSIFGEAFF.

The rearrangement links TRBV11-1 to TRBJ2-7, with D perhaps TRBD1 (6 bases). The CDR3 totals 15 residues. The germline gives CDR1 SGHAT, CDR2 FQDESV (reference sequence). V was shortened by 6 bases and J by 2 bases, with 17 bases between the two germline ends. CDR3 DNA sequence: TGTGCCAGCAGTTCCACCAGACAGGAACCCTACGAGCAGTACTTC. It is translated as CASSSTRQEPYEQYF. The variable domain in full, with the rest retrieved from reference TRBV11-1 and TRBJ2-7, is EAEVAQSPRYKITEKSQAVAFWCDPISGHATLYWYRQILGQGPELLVQFQDESVVDDSQLPKDRFSAERLKGVDSTLKIQPAELGDSAMYLCASSSTRQEPYEQYFGPGTRLTVT.